The sequence of this TCR beta chain was determined in a study of cytomegalovirus exposure and HLA in healthy donors. A note on this clone: The antigen remains unidentified.

V was shortened by 5 bases and J by 1 base, with 8 bases between the two germline ends. In germline, CDR1 is SGHVS, CDR2 FNYEAQ. There are 13 residues in the CDR3. Researchers ran the PCR with 60 Vbeta and 13 Jbeta primers. Repertoires were generated with immunoSEQ multiplex PCR, while TCRdb's copy carries only in-frame clones and drops some. This sample yields roughly 180,000 clones, of which roughly 80% are seen a single time; more than 4% belongs to the top ten. General observations from the study: Later analysis associated a missense DCLRE1C variant with TCR beta V- and J-gene trimming.

The clonotype comes from a man aged 18 to 30 in good health and CMV-seronegative. This rearrangement joins TRBV7-6 to TRBJ1-1; no clear D gene. Sequenced input: PBMCs. CDR3 amino acids: CASSPPGNTEAFF. The CDR3 nucleotides read TGTGCCAGCAGCCCTCCGGGGAACACTGAAGCTTTCTTT.